These T cell receptor beta chains were read from a single sample in a study of shared clonotypes between healthy human individuals. The assay was immunoSEQ multiplex PCR, and TCRdb's table has in-frame clones only and misses some. This table has around 550,000 clones, about 95% appearing once. The sample taken for sequencing was naive CD8+ T cells sorted from blood. These receptors came from a woman between 25 and 40 years old in good health. Both conserved end residues are part of each CDR3. The D gene is left open where the match is weak. The size field is filled for only some rows; it gives once, few, many or a size class.

cdr3_aa cdr3_nt j_call clone_size v_call d_call
CSVSGTALDTQYF TGCAGCGTTTCCGGGACTGCCCTGGATACGCAGTATTTT TRBJ2-3 - TRBV29-1 -
CASSPTSGSIYEQFF TGTGCCAGCTCACCGACTAGCGGGAGTATATATGAGCAGTTCTTC TRBJ2-1 - TRBV18 TRBD2
CASSYGGITEAFF TGTGCCAGCAGCTACGGGGGGATCACTGAAGCTTTCTTT TRBJ1-1 - TRBV5-8 -
CASSLAWTEYSGNTIYF TGTGCCAGCAGCTTAGCGTGGACAGAATACTCTGGAAACACCATATATTTT TRBJ1-3 - TRBV7-8 -
CASSLDGSNTEAFF TGTGCCAGCAGCTTAGATGGGTCGAACACTGAAGCTTTCTTT TRBJ1-1 - TRBV7-3 -
CASSTPGTMGEQFF TGTGCCAGCAGCACTCCCGGGACTATGGGTGAGCAGTTCTTC TRBJ2-1 - TRBV7-9 TRBD2
CASSAGQGTDGYTF TGTGCCAGCAGCGCAGGACAGGGGACCGATGGCTACACCTTC TRBJ1-2 - TRBV13 TRBD1
CASSDPLGEQYF TGTGCCAGCAGTGACCCCCTAGGCGAGCAGTACTTC TRBJ2-7 - TRBV2 -
CAWSVGGINEQFF TGTGCCTGGAGTGTGGGCGGGATCAATGAGCAGTTCTTC TRBJ2-1 - TRBV30 -
CASSRSTGLVLDEQYF TGTGCCAGCAGCCGGTCGACGGGACTAGTCCTCGACGAGCAGTACTTC TRBJ2-7 - TRBV7-9 TRBD2
CASSYSASTDTQYF TGCGCCAGCAGCTACTCTGCTAGCACAGATACGCAGTATTTT TRBJ2-3 - TRBV4-1 -
CASSLGRISASNTEAFF TGTGCCAGCAGCTTGGGCCGAATCTCGGCATCGAACACTGAAGCTTTCTTT TRBJ1-1 - TRBV7-8 -
CASSLTPGTENQPQHF TGTGCCAGCAGTCTCACGCCCGGGACAGAGAATCAGCCCCAGCATTTT TRBJ1-5 - TRBV27 TRBD1
CSVASGWGEKLFF TGCAGCGTCGCATCAGGGTGGGGTGAAAAACTGTTTTTT TRBJ1-4 - TRBV29-1 -
CASSEFPILRRGSNQPQHF TGTGCCAGCAGTGAATTCCCGATTTTACGCAGGGGGAGCAATCAGCCCCAGCATTTT TRBJ1-5 - TRBV27 TRBD1
CASRSDRGRYTGELFF TGTGCCAGCAGATCGGACAGGGGGCGTTACACCGGGGAGCTGTTTTTT TRBJ2-2 once TRBV28 TRBD1
CASSEGVGQETQYF TGTGCCAGCAGTGAAGGGGTGGGACAAGAGACCCAGTACTTC TRBJ2-5 - TRBV6-1 -
CASSYSTGNGYTF TGTGCCAGCAGTTACTCAACAGGGAATGGCTACACCTTC TRBJ1-2 - TRBV6-6 -
CASSSGSTGELFF TGTGCCAGCAGCTCCGGAAGCACCGGGGAGCTGTTTTTT TRBJ2-2 - TRBV11-3 -
CASSWGGTGNTIYF TGTGCCAGCAGTTGGGGCGGGACTGGAAACACCATATATTTT TRBJ1-3 - TRBV2 -
CASSGSLSSEAFF TGTGCCAGCAGTGGCAGCCTCAGTTCTGAAGCTTTCTTT TRBJ1-1 - TRBV6-1 -
CASSSTAETEAFF TGTGCCAGCAGCTCGACCGCGGAGACTGAAGCTTTCTTT TRBJ1-1 - TRBV13 -
CASTWWEGRTDTQYF TGCGCCAGCACATGGTGGGAGGGCCGCACAGATACGCAGTATTTT TRBJ2-3 - TRBV4-1 TRBD2
CASSLVGSRYEQYF TGTGCCAGCAGCTTAGTTGGCAGCCGCTACGAGCAGTACTTC TRBJ2-7 - TRBV7-2 -
CASSLQGLGGYTF TGTGCCAGCAGCTTACAGGGTTTGGGTGGCTACACCTTC TRBJ1-2 - TRBV11-2 -
CASSFRRVGNEQFF TGTGCCAGCAGCTTTCGGAGAGTGGGCAATGAGCAGTTCTTC TRBJ2-1 - TRBV7-8 -
CASSPSMGGTSYEQYF TGTGCCAGCAGTCCCTCGATGGGCGGGACCTCCTACGAGCAGTACTTC TRBJ2-7 - TRBV27 -
CASSERDNYEQYF TGTGCCAGCAGCGAAAGGGACAACTACGAGCAGTACTTC TRBJ2-7 - TRBV11-3 -
CAGKPQGTGYEQYF TGTGCCGGCAAACCTCAGGGAACCGGCTACGAGCAGTACTTC TRBJ2-7 few TRBV30 -
CAAGAGAPNEQFF TGTGCCGCCGGGGCGGGAGCCCCCAATGAGCAGTTCTTC TRBJ2-1 - TRBV10-3 TRBD2
CASSAGVRASLETQYF TGTGCCAGCAGCGCCGGGGTTAGGGCTTCATTGGAGACCCAGTACTTC TRBJ2-5 once TRBV7-6 -
CASSLGAEQYF TGTGCCAGCAGTTTAGGAGCCGAGCAGTACTTC TRBJ2-7 - TRBV27 -
CASISEELDNYNEQFF TGTGCCAGCATCTCGGAGGAACTAGATAACTACAATGAGCAGTTCTTC TRBJ2-1 - TRBV7-9 -
CSASDREQFF TGCAGTGCTAGCGACAGGGAGCAGTTCTTC TRBJ2-1 - TRBV20-1 -
CASGRGVLGYTF TGTGCCAGCGGACGAGGGGTGCTTGGCTACACCTTC TRBJ1-2 once TRBV27 -
CASSLGGETYEQYF TGTGCCAGCAGCCTAGGCGGGGAAACCTACGAGCAGTACTTC TRBJ2-7 - TRBV7-2 -
CASSDGYEQYF TGTGCCAGCAGTGATGGTTACGAGCAGTACTTC TRBJ2-7 once TRBV6-4 -
CASSYSGQVQYF TGTGCCAGCAGCTACTCGGGGCAAGTGCAGTACTTC TRBJ2-7 - TRBV27 -
CSVEDEGYGYTF TGCAGCGTTGAAGATGAGGGTTATGGCTACACCTTC TRBJ1-2 - TRBV29-1 -
CASTDRDILSGNTIYF TGTGCCAGCACCGACCGGGACATACTCTCTGGAAACACCATATATTTT TRBJ1-3 - TRBV2 -
CASSFGIGLAEQYF TGTGCCAGCAGCTTTGGAATTGGACTAGCGGAGCAGTACTTC TRBJ2-7 - TRBV7-2 TRBD2
CASSLAGGGGYEQYF TGTGCCAGCAGCTTGGCCGGAGGGGGCGGGTACGAGCAGTACTTC TRBJ2-7 few TRBV5-8 -
CASSTDFTYEQYF TGTGCCAGTAGTACGGACTTCACCTACGAGCAGTACTTC TRBJ2-7 - TRBV19 -
CASGEDTEAFF TGTGCCAGCGGGGAGGACACTGAAGCTTTCTTT TRBJ1-1 few TRBV28 -
CASSQEWKVAGGYNEQFF TGTGCCAGCAGCCAGGAGTGGAAAGTAGCGGGAGGGTACAATGAGCAGTTCTTC TRBJ2-1 once TRBV4-2 TRBD2
CAILRDRGYDEQFF TGTGCCATCCTACGGGACAGGGGGTACGATGAGCAGTTCTTC TRBJ2-1 - TRBV28 TRBD1
CASRRTTSYEQYF TGTGCCAGCAGACGGACAACCTCCTACGAGCAGTACTTC TRBJ2-7 once TRBV28 -
CASSIEEGQGVNNYGYTF TGTGCCAGTAGCATCGAGGAGGGACAGGGCGTCAATAACTATGGCTACACCTTC TRBJ1-2 - TRBV19 TRBD1
CASSGSGPQPYEQYF TGTGCCAGCAGCGGGTCGGGACCCCAACCCTACGAGCAGTACTTC TRBJ2-7 - TRBV9 -
CASSDPDSHYEQYF TGTGCCAGCAGTGATCCGGACAGCCACTACGAGCAGTACTTC TRBJ2-7 - TRBV25-1 -
CASSFSPDRGLSSYEQYF TGTGCCAGCAGCTTCTCCCCCGACAGGGGGCTGAGCTCCTACGAGCAGTACTTC TRBJ2-7 - TRBV11-2 TRBD1
CASCPKGGIYEQYF TGTGCCAGCTGCCCCAAGGGCGGAATCTACGAGCAGTACTTC TRBJ2-7 - TRBV19 -
CTSSHAGTEFWQPQHF TGCACCAGCAGCCACGCCGGGACGGAGTTTTGGCAGCCCCAGCATTTT TRBJ1-5 - TRBV1 -
CASGGRWGEQFF TGTGCCAGCGGGGGACGCTGGGGTGAGCAGTTCTTC TRBJ2-1 - TRBV5-6 -
CASHPTGGFSYEQYF TGTGCCAGCCATCCGACAGGGGGCTTTTCCTACGAGCAGTACTTC TRBJ2-7 - TRBV6-5 TRBD1
CASSPGINQPQHF TGCGCCAGCAGCCCAGGAATCAATCAGCCCCAGCATTTT TRBJ1-5 - TRBV5-1 -
CASSPPGTETYEQYF TGTGCCAGCAGTCCCCCCGGGACCGAGACCTACGAGCAGTACTTC TRBJ2-7 - TRBV28 -
CASSPGQGLYTEAFF TGTGCCAGCAGCCCAGGACAGGGATTGTACACTGAAGCTTTCTTT TRBJ1-1 - TRBV27 TRBD1
CASSYWLGGTTDTQYF TGTGCCAGCAGTTATTGGTTAGGAGGGACCACAGATACGCAGTATTTT TRBJ2-3 - TRBV6-5 -
CASSLSPGARTGELFF TGTGCCAGCAGTTTATCCCCGGGGGCGCGGACCGGGGAGCTGTTTTTT TRBJ2-2 - TRBV27 -